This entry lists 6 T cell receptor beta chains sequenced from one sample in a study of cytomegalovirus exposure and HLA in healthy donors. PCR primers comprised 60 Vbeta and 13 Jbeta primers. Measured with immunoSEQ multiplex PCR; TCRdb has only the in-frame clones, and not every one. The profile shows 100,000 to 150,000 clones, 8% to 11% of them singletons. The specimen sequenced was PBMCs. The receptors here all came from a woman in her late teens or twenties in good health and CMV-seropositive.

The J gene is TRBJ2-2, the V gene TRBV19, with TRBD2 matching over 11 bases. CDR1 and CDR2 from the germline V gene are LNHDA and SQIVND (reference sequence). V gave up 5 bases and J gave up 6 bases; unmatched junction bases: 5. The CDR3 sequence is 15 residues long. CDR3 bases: TGTGCCAGTAGTCCACGACTAGCGGGGTCCGGGGAGCTGTTTTTT. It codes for CASSPRLAGSGELFF. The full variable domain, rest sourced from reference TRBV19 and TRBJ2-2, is DGGITQSPKYLFRKEGQNVTLSCEQNLNHDAMYWYRQDPGQGLRLIYYSQIVNDFQKGDIAEGYSVSREKKESFPLTVTSAQKNPTAFYLCASSPRLAGSGELFFGEGSRLTVL.

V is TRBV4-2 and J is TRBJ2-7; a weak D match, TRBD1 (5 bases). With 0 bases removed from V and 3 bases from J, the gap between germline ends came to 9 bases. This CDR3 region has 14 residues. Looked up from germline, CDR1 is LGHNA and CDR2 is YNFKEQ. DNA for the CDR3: TGTGCCAGCAGCCAAGAGTCAGGGAACTACGAGCAGTACTTC. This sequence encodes CASSQESGNYEQYF.

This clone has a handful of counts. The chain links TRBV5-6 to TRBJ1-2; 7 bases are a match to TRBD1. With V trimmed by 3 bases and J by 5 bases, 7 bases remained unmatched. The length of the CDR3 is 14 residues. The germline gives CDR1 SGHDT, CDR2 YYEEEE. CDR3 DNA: TGTGCCAGCAGCTCCGGACAGGCGGGGTATGGCTACACCTTC. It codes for CASSSGQAGYGYTF.

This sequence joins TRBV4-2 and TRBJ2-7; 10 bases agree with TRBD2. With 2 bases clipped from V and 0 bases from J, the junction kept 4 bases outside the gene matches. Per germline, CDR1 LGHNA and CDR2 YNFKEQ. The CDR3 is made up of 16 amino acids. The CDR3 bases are TGTGCCAGCAGCCAAACCGGGACTAGCGACTCCTACGAGCAGTACTTC. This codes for CASSQTGTSDSYEQYF.

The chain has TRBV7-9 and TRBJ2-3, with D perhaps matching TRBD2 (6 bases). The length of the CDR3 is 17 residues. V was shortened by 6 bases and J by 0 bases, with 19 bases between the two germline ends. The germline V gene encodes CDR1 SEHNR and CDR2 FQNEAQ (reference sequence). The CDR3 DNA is TGTGCCAGCAGGAATACCGGGACTCGATTTAGCACAGATACGCAGTATTTT. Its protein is CASRNTGTRFSTDTQYF.

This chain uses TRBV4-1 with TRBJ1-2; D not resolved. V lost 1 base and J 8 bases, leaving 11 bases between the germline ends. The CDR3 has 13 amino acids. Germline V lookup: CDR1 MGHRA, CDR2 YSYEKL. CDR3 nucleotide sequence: TGCGCCAGCAGCCAAGTACTAGGTCGGGGCTACACCTTC. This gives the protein CASSQVLGRGYTF.